Presented here are 24 T cell receptor beta chains from one specimen sequenced in a study of CD8 T cells in ankylosing spondylitis. One entry per CDR3 protein results from TCRdb running MiXCR on the 5' RACE reads. The table lists some 200,000 distinct CDR3 sequences, under 30% of them singletons. The sequenced material came from blood, either unsorted or a sorted T cell fraction (not recorded which). The receptors originated from a male donor with ankylosing spondylitis or in good health (not recorded which).

This clonotype was found many times. The V call is TRBV28, the J call TRBJ2-7; 10 positions match TRBD2. Germline trimming cut 3 bases from V and 2 bases from J; bases unmatched to any gene: 10. There are 17 residues in the CDR3. CDR1 MDHEN and CDR2 SYDVKM come from the germline V gene. The CDR3 loop reads CASSLGPGLAGAYEQYF. In nucleotides, the CDR3 is TGTGCCAGCAGTTTGGGTCCGGGGCTAGCGGGAGCCTACGAGCAGTACTTC.

This clonotype was seen at least ten times. The V and J genes are TRBV9 and TRBJ2-2; 9 bases map to TRBD1. Trimming cost V 2 bases and J 5 bases; bases outside gene matches: 4. The CDR3 sequence is 15 residues long. CDR1 SGDLS and CDR2 YYNGEE come from the germline V gene. As DNA, the CDR3 is TGTGCCAGCAGCGTGGGACAGGGTCATACCGGGGAGCTGTTTTTT. This codes for CASSVGQGHTGELFF. The full variable domain, completed using reference TRBV9 and TRBJ2-2, is DSGVTQTPKHLITATGQRVTLRCSPRSGDLSVYWYQQSLDQGLQFLIQYYNGEERAKGNILERFSAQQFPDLHSELNLSSLELGDSALYFCASSVGQGHTGELFFGEGSRLTVL.

This clonotype has at least ten counts. The rearrangement uses TRBV6-1 and TRBJ1-6, with D maybe TRBD1 (5 bases). The CDR3 is made up of 15 amino acids. CDR1 MNHNS and CDR2 SASEGT come from the germline V gene. Trimming shortened V by 6 bases and J by 7 bases, and 16 bases separated the two germline ends. In DNA, the CDR3 is TGTGCCAGCAGCCTCACGACAGCGCGAAATTCACCCCTCCACTTT. Protein: CASSLTTARNSPLHF.

Many counts were recorded for this clonotype. The chain is built from TRBV28 and TRBJ2-3, with 10 bases aligning to TRBD2. The germline gives CDR1 MDHEN, CDR2 SYDVKM. The CDR3 runs to 18 residues. The V and J ends lost 5 bases and 3 bases, in that order; junction bases with no gene match: 14. The CDR3 spells CASSLLPLAGGFTDTQYF. CDR3 coding DNA: TGTGCCAGCAGTCTATTACCCTTAGCGGGAGGATTTACAGATACGCAGTATTTT.

V is TRBV10-3 and J is TRBJ1-1, with D maybe TRBD1 (6 bases). This CDR3 is built from 14 residues. Germline CDR1 reads ENHRY; CDR2 reads SYGVKD. Trimming shortened V by 7 bases and J by 3 bases, and 15 bases separated the two germline ends. The CDR3 loop is CAITRGGSDTEAFF. The DNA of the CDR3 is TGTGCCATCACTAGAGGGGGGTCCGACACTGAAGCTTTCTTT.

This clonotype has a count of ten or more. The genes are TRBV12-3 or TRBV12-4 and TRBJ2-7; no firm D call. The CDR3 has 12 amino acids. V lost 6 bases to trimming and J lost 3 bases, with 9 bases between them. The CDR3 DNA follows: TGTGCCAGCAGATCCGACGGCTACGAGCAGTACTTC. Amino acid sequence: CASRSDGYEQYF.

Many counts were recorded for this clonotype. V usage is TRBV20-1 and J usage is TRBJ2-6; D gene uncertain. Germline-derived CDR1 and CDR2 are DFQATT and SNEGSKA (reference sequence). This CDR3 is 16 amino acids long. The ends were cut back, 0 bases at V and 0 bases at J, with 9 bases in the middle. CDR3 nucleotide sequence: TGCAGTGCTAGAGACGCTTCCCTCTCTGGGGCCAACGTCCTGACTTTC. Its protein product is CSARDASLSGANVLTF.

The gene calls are TRBV3-1 and TRBJ2-2; 8 bases are shared with TRBD2. From germline, CDR1 is LGHDT and CDR2 YNNKEL (reference sequence). The CDR3 totals 16 residues. The ends lost 2 bases at V and 7 bases at J; junction bases unmatched: 9. The DNA of the CDR3 is TGTGCCAGCAGCCAAACCGGGACTAGTAGGGGCGGGGAGCTGTTTTTT. Its translation is CASSQTGTSRGGELFF.

This clonotype was recorded many times. The chain employs TRBV20-1 and TRBJ2-7; TRBD2 aligns across 11 bases. This CDR3 has 20 amino acids. Germline V gene lookup returns CDR1 DFQATT and CDR2 SNEGSKA (reference sequence). Trimming took 1 base from V and 0 from J; bases not matched to a gene: 17. In DNA, the CDR3 is TGCAGTGCTAGAGTTTCTTTTCGGGGTAGCGGGAGGGCCAACTCCTACGAGCAGTACTTC. Protein product: CSARVSFRGSGRANSYEQYF.

The DNA for the CDR3 is TGCGCCAGCAGCGGAGGGACTAGCGAACTAAACAATGAGCAGTTCTTC. It encodes CASSGGTSELNNEQFF. J is TRBJ2-1 and V is TRBV5-1; 10 positions match TRBD2. Trimming took 4 bases from V and 5 from J; bases not matched to a gene: 9. Germline lookup yields CDR1 SGHRS and CDR2 YFSETQ. The CDR3 has 16 residues.

Note on this clonotype: A much more abundant neighbour one base away suggests this may be a read error. The V call is TRBV20-1, the J call TRBJ2-1, with 11 bases aligning to TRBD2. The CDR3 loop spans 16 amino acids. From germline, CDR1 is DFQATT and CDR2 SNEGSKA (reference sequence). For the CDR3, the DNA is TGCAGTGCTACGGATATTGGTAGCGGGAGGGCCAATGACCAGTTCTTC. This translates into CSATDIGSGRANDQFF.

V usage is TRBV20-1 and J usage is TRBJ1-3; a weak D match, TRBD1 (6 bases). This CDR3 has 15 residues. The ends were cut back, 4 bases at V and 0 bases at J, with 13 bases in the middle. Germline loops: CDR1 DFQATT, CDR2 SNEGSKA (reference sequence). The CDR3 loop reads CSATQGRSSGNTIYF. The CDR3 nucleotides read TGCAGTGCTACACAGGGTCGGAGCTCTGGAAACACCATATATTTT.

A few counts support this clonotype. The CDR3 nucleotides are TGCAGCGTGCAGACCGGGACTAGGCTATACAATGAGCAGTTCTTC. It is translated as CSVQTGTRLYNEQFF. The chain uses TRBV29-1 and TRBJ2-1, with TRBD2 matching over 8 bases. The germline gives CDR1 SQVTM, CDR2 ANQGSEA. Germline trimming cut 6 bases from V and 4 bases from J; bases unmatched to any gene: 11. This CDR3 has 15 amino acids.

The table lists this clonotype with many counts. The CDR3 region is CASSDRIGRTTDNEQFF. DNA for the CDR3: TGCGCCAGCAGTGACAGGATCGGGCGGACTACCGACAATGAGCAGTTCTTC. The rearrangement joins TRBV10-2 to TRBJ2-1; D is possibly TRBD2 (6 bases). Trimming shortened V by 3 bases and J by 5 bases, and 20 bases separated the two germline ends. CDR1 and CDR2 from the germline V gene are WSHSY and SAAADI. The CDR3 runs 17 residues.

This clonotype appeared many times. This chain joins TRBV5-1 and TRBJ2-1, with D possibly being TRBD2 (6 bases). Germline CDR1 is SGHRS and CDR2 is YFSETQ. V lost 8 bases, J lost 4 bases, and 10 bases lay in between. The length of the CDR3 is 12 residues. In DNA form, the CDR3 reads TGCGCCAGTAGCGGAATTTACAATGAGCAGTTCTTC. Translated: CASSGIYNEQFF. Combining the CDR3 with reference TRBV5-1 and TRBJ2-1 gives the whole variable domain KAGVTQTPRYLIKTRGQQVTLSCSPISGHRSVSWYQQTPGQGLQFLFEYFSETQRNKGNFPGRFSGRQFSNSRSEMNVSTLELGDSALYLCASSGIYNEQFFGPGTRLTVL.

This clonotype has ten or more counts. The rearrangement joins TRBV18 to TRBJ2-1; D unclear. Germline CDR1 KGHSH, CDR2 LQKENI. V dropped 5 bases and J dropped 5 bases, with 10 bases sitting between them. CDR3 length: 13 residues. CDR3 protein: CASSVYLDNEQFF. CDR3 in DNA: TGTGCCAGCTCAGTATACTTAGACAATGAGCAGTTCTTC.

Note on this clonotype: This may arise from a read error, as a much more abundant clone is one base away. This sequence joins TRBV5-6 and TRBJ2-7; 7 nucleotides agree with TRBD1. This CDR3 comprises 16 residues. Germline V gene lookup returns CDR1 SGHDT and CDR2 YYEEEE. J gave up 0 bases and V 3 bases, and 9 bases lay outside the gene matches. The CDR3 nucleotides are TGTGCCAGCAGCTCCGAGGTGACAGGGACCTCCTACGAGCAGTACTTC. Protein: CASSSEVTGTSYEQYF.

This chain connects TRBV5-1 to TRBJ2-3, with TRBD2 matching over 9 bases. The CDR3 has 17 residues. Trimming cost V 3 bases and J 3 bases; bases outside gene matches: 11. Germline CDR1 SGHRS, CDR2 YFSETQ. CDR3 in amino acids: CASSYGLLAGTTDTQYF. CDR3 DNA: TGCGCCAGCAGCTACGGGCTTCTAGCGGGGACTACAGATACGCAGTATTTT.

The rearrangement uses TRBV20-1 and TRBJ1-5; 8 bases are a match to TRBD1. The CDR3 has 17 residues. The germline gives CDR1 DFQATT, CDR2 SNEGSKA (reference sequence). The junction had 9 bases not matched to a gene; V was cut back by 0 bases and J by 2 bases. CDR3: CSARDRGRFVGNQPQHF. CDR3 bases: TGCAGTGCTAGAGACAGGGGGCGGTTTGTAGGCAATCAGCCCCAGCATTTT.

The chain carries TRBV10-3 and TRBJ1-1, with D tentatively TRBD1 (6 bases). V lost 0 bases and J 5 bases, leaving 13 bases between the germline ends. Germline-derived CDR1 and CDR2 are ENHRY and SYGVKD. The CDR3 consists of 15 residues. The CDR3 is CAISESSGTITEAFF. The CDR3 nucleotides read TGTGCCATCAGTGAGTCTTCAGGGACAATTACTGAAGCTTTCTTT.

The chain links TRBV9 to TRBJ2-1; 10 nucleotides line up with TRBD2. J lost 7 bases, V lost 0 bases, and 10 bases had no gene match. This CDR3 has 17 amino acids. Germline loops: CDR1 SGDLS, CDR2 YYNGEE. The CDR3 here is CASSVVPGLAGVNEQFF. DNA of the CDR3: TGTGCCAGCAGCGTAGTCCCGGGGCTAGCGGGAGTTAATGAGCAGTTCTTC.

There are many counts of this clonotype. The chain has TRBV12-3 or TRBV12-4 and TRBJ2-7; 9 bases are shared with TRBD1. J was trimmed by 3 bases and V by 7 bases; bases with no gene match: 7. The CDR3 length is 14 residues. CDR3 sequence (DNA): TGTGCCAGCATGCTCCGGGACAGGGTCTACGAGCAGTACTTC. Its protein is CASMLRDRVYEQYF.

Note on this clonotype: The conserved closing phenylalanine or tryptophan is absent in this CDR3, likely reflecting a read error. The DNA is omitted, as the CDR3 cannot be located on it reliably, and the CDR3 follows TCRdb's listing. V usage is TRBV10-3 and J usage is TRBJ2-5; the tabulated D call, TRBD1, remains unverified against the DNA. The CDR3 comprises 13 residues, both ends counted. Per the germline V gene, CDR1 is ENHRY and CDR2 is SYGVKD. The CDR3 spells CAISFSRDRGLYV.

Many counts were recorded for this clonotype. The rearrangement joins TRBV5-1 to TRBJ2-1; D tentatively fits TRBD1 or TRBD2 (5 bases each). CDR1 and CDR2 (germline): SGHRS, YFSETQ. There are 14 residues in the CDR3. Trimming shortened V by 0 bases and J by 4 bases, and 8 bases separated the two germline ends. The chain's CDR3 is CASSLVGEYNEQFF. DNA for the CDR3: TGCGCCAGCAGCTTGGTGGGGGAATACAATGAGCAGTTCTTC.